These 27 T cell receptor beta chains came from one sample sequenced in a study of early T cells in non-severe SARS-CoV-2 infection. TCRdb reprocessed the 5' RACE reads via MiXCR and lists one record per CDR3 protein. The sample lists about 110,000 distinct CDR3 sequences, about an eighth seen once, with 3% to 3.5% in the top ten. The sequenced sample was whole blood. The source is an adult who was a healthcare worker with PCR-confirmed SARS-CoV-2 infection or an uninfected control (not recorded which).

This clonotype appeared many times. The rearrangement uses TRBV7-8 and TRBJ2-3, with TRBD2 matching 8 bases. This CDR3 contains 15 residues. Germline V CDR1 and CDR2: SGHVS, FQNEAQ. Losses at the gene ends were 4 bases for V and 3 bases for J; bases not matched to a gene: 6. The CDR3 spells CASSSAGVRTDTQYF. DNA of the CDR3: TGTGCCAGCAGCTCAGCGGGAGTACGGACAGATACGCAGTATTTT.

This clonotype appeared many times. This chain joins TRBV9 and TRBJ2-1, with 9 bases matching TRBD1. There are 15 residues in the CDR3. The germline CDR1 and CDR2 sequences are SGDLS and YYNGEE. The ends lost 3 bases at V and 2 bases at J; junction bases unmatched: 3. Written as DNA, the CDR3 is TGTGCCAGCAGCGCCGGGACAGGGACCTACAATGAGCAGTTCTTC. It encodes CASSAGTGTYNEQFF. Drawing the rest from reference TRBV9 and TRBJ2-1, the complete variable domain is DSGVTQTPKHLITATGQRVTLRCSPRSGDLSVYWYQQSLDQGLQFLIQYYNGEERAKGNILERFSAQQFPDLHSELNLSSLELGDSALYFCASSAGTGTYNEQFFGPGTRLTVL.

The chain joins TRBV7-8 to TRBJ2-3; 9 bases match TRBD2. V shed 4 bases and J 1 base; nucleotides not matched to a gene: 6. Germline CDR1 and CDR2: SGHVS and FQNEAQ. The CDR3 totals 16 residues. The CDR3 DNA sequence: TGTGCCAGCAGCTCGGGAGAGCGGGGGGGCACAGATACGCAGTATTTT. Amino acid sequence: CASSSGERGGTDTQYF.

In this sample, this clonotype turned up many times. The gene calls are TRBV20-1 and TRBJ2-1; TRBD2 agrees at 9 bases. Germline-derived CDR1 and CDR2 are DFQATT and SNEGSKA (reference sequence). Germline trimming cut 3 bases from V and 1 base from J; bases unmatched to any gene: 4. The CDR3 runs 15 residues. In nucleotides, the CDR3 is TGCAGTGCTAGTCTAGCGGGGTCTTCCTACAATGAGCAGTTCTTC. Translation: CSASLAGSSYNEQFF.

This clonotype was detected ten times or more. This chain connects TRBV5-6 to TRBJ2-1, with 9 nucleotides matching TRBD1. This CDR3 has 17 amino acids. Germline assignment: CDR1 SGHDT and CDR2 YYEEEE. J was trimmed by 11 bases and V by 3 bases; bases with no gene match: 18. DNA of the CDR3: TGTGCCAGCAGCTCTTACGCCGGGACAGGGATACCCTTTAAGCAGTTCTTC. Translating gives CASSSYAGTGIPFKQFF.

This chain links TRBV20-1 with TRBJ1-5; TRBD1 agrees at 7 bases. Germline CDR1 reads DFQATT; CDR2 reads SNEGSKA (reference sequence). V gave up 3 bases and J gave up 1 base; unmatched junction bases: 3. This CDR3 contains 14 residues. The CDR3 sequence is CSASGGQSNQPQHF. The CDR3, as DNA: TGCAGTGCTAGCGGGGGACAGAGCAATCAGCCCCAGCATTTT.

This clonotype was seen ten or more times. This chain connects TRBV7-2 to TRBJ2-3, with 9 positions matching TRBD2. Germline CDR1 SGHTA, CDR2 FQGNSA. The junction had 5 bases not matched to a gene; V was cut back by 3 bases and J by 4 bases. This CDR3 comprises 15 residues. The CDR3 region is CASSLASGNADTQYF. CDR3 coding DNA: TGTGCCAGCAGCTTGGCTAGCGGGAACGCAGATACGCAGTATTTT.

V and J are TRBV27 and TRBJ2-4, with TRBD2 matching over 7 bases. Looked up from germline, CDR1 is MNHEY and CDR2 is SMNVEV (reference sequence). The CDR3 spans 14 residues. After removal of 4 bases from V and 7 bases from J, the junction contained 7 bases not matched to a gene. CDR3 DNA: TGTGCCAGCAGTTCGGGACTACTGGGGAACATTCAGTACTTC. It codes for CASSSGLLGNIQYF.

This clonotype was counted between two and nine times. The chain has TRBV20-1 and TRBJ1-1; possibly TRBD1 for D (5 bases). The CDR3 sequence is 12 residues long. Trimming shortened V by 5 bases and J by 5 bases, and 12 bases separated the two germline ends. Germline assignment: CDR1 DFQATT and CDR2 SNEGSKA (reference sequence). The CDR3 nucleotides read TGCAGTGCTTCTCGACAGCCAACTGAAGCTTTCTTT. The encoded protein is CSASRQPTEAFF.

This clonotype occurred a few times. The CDR3 reads CATSDSGTTYEQYF. The CDR3, as DNA: TGTGCCACCAGTGACTCCGGGACAACATACGAGCAGTACTTC. The J gene is TRBJ2-7, the V gene TRBV24-1; D possibly corresponds to TRBD1 (6 bases). This CDR3 is 14 amino acids long. Germline assignment: CDR1 KGHDR and CDR2 SFDVKD. Trimming left V 4 bases short and J 4 bases short, with 13 bases between.

This clonotype was counted at least ten times. The V call is TRBV6-1, the J call TRBJ1-1; 7 positions match TRBD1. The V gene end was trimmed by 4 bases and the J gene end by 1 base; junction bases not matched to a gene: 3. Germline CDR1 reads MNHNS; CDR2 reads SASEGT. CDR3 size: 14 residues. The CDR3 region is CASSGRTGNTEAFF. CDR3 coding DNA: TGTGCCAGCAGTGGACGGACAGGGAACACTGAAGCTTTCTTT.

This clonotype has at least ten counts. The CDR3 reads CASSPGSRETQYF. Here the CDR3 DNA reads TGTGCCAGCAGCCCAGGCTCAAGGGAGACCCAGTACTTC. The rearrangement links TRBV11-2 to TRBJ2-5; D ambiguous. V was clipped by 5 bases and J by 5 bases, with 12 bases between them. CDR1 is SGHAT, CDR2 FQNNGV, per germline. The CDR3 length is 13 residues.

V gene TRBV29-1 combines with J gene TRBJ2-3, with D possibly TRBD1 on 5 matching bases. V lost 3 bases and J lost 2, with 9 bases in between. The CDR3 has 13 amino acids. Per the germline V gene, CDR1 is SQVTM and CDR2 is ANQGSEA. The CDR3 coding sequence is TGCAGCGTTGATTCGACAGACACAGATACGCAGTATTTT. It encodes CSVDSTDTDTQYF.

The V call is TRBV4-1, the J call TRBJ2-4; weak D call: TRBD2 (6 bases). Between the trimmed V and J ends, which lost 1 base and 2 bases, there was a span of 15 bases. Germline V gives CDR1 MGHRA, CDR2 YSYEKL. The CDR3 has 17 amino acids. DNA for the CDR3: TGCGCCAGCAGCCAAGTCGGGGGACTCCGCTCCAAAAACATTCAGTACTTC. It translates to CASSQVGGLRSKNIQYF.

This chain uses TRBV29-1 with TRBJ2-3, with D unclear. CDR1 and CDR2 (germline): SQVTM, ANQGSEA. V was cut by 3 bases and J by 1 base, with 5 bases left in between. The CDR3 loop spans 12 amino acids. This CDR3 is CSVEARTDTQYF. The CDR3 nucleotides read TGCAGCGTTGAGGCTCGCACAGATACGCAGTATTTT.

This clonotype has a count of ten or more. The chain carries TRBV19 and TRBJ1-5; 8 positions agree with TRBD1. CDR3 length: 14 residues. Germline CDR1 is LNHDA and CDR2 is SQIVND (reference sequence). Unmatched junction bases numbered 6, after V lost 5 bases and J lost 6 bases. The CDR3 here is CASSARGLSQPQHF. CDR3 nucleotides: TGTGCCAGTAGTGCCAGGGGGCTAAGTCAGCCCCAGCATTTT. Full variable domain (missing parts from reference TRBV19 and TRBJ1-5): DGGITQSPKYLFRKEGQNVTLSCEQNLNHDAMYWYRQDPGQGLRLIYYSQIVNDFQKGDIAEGYSVSREKKESFPLTVTSAQKNPTAFYLCASSARGLSQPQHFGDGTRLSIL.

This chain uses TRBV14 with TRBJ1-1, with TRBD1 as a possible D gene (5 bases). V lost 1 base to trimming and J lost 5 bases, with 17 bases between them. Germline loops: CDR1 SGHDN, CDR2 FVKESK. This CDR3 spans 16 amino acids. The CDR3 region has the DNA TGTGCCAGCAGCCAAGTTGTGGTGGCAGGGAGGACTGAAGCTTTCTTT. As protein: CASSQVVVAGRTEAFF.

The V call is TRBV20-1, the J call TRBJ2-3; D is perhaps TRBD1 (7 bases). The ends were cut back, 4 bases at V and 5 bases at J, with 16 bases in the middle. From germline, CDR1 is DFQATT and CDR2 SNEGSKA (reference sequence). This CDR3 region has 14 residues. CDR3 loop: CSAKRTGGGDTQYF. The CDR3 nucleotides are TGCAGTGCTAAAAGGACAGGAGGGGGAGATACGCAGTATTTT.

This clonotype was recorded at least ten times. This chain joins TRBV24-1 and TRBJ1-2; a possible D gene is TRBD1 (6 bases). V was trimmed by 7 bases and J by 6 bases, leaving 14 bases between them. The CDR3 sequence is 13 residues long. Germline V lookup: CDR1 KGHDR, CDR2 SFDVKD. Here the CDR3 reads CATSKQGSDGYTF. CDR3 DNA sequence: TGTGCCACCAGCAAACAGGGATCTGATGGCTACACCTTC.

The chain links TRBV15 to TRBJ2-3; D not resolved. Trimming removed 1 base from V and 0 bases from J, with 11 bases in between. Germline CDR1 and CDR2: LNHNV and YYDKDF (reference sequence). The CDR3 runs to 16 residues. CDR3 loop: CATSRVIASSTDTQYF. The CDR3 DNA sequence: TGTGCCACCAGCAGAGTGATCGCGAGTAGCACAGATACGCAGTATTTT.

The chain carries TRBV5-4 and TRBJ2-2, with D possibly TRBD2 on 5 matching bases. CDR1 is SGHNT, CDR2 YYREEE, per germline (reference sequence). The CDR3 sequence is 17 residues long. The CDR3 nucleotides read TGTGCTATCAGCTTGGCGGGCAGGAATACGAACACCGGGGAGCTGTTTTTT. Amino acids: CAISLAGRNTNTGELFF.

This clonotype was counted ten times or more. The gene calls are TRBV29-1 and TRBJ1-3; D ambiguous. V was pared by 4 bases and J by 3 bases, with 4 bases between. The CDR3 has 11 residues. Germline-derived CDR1 and CDR2 are SQVTM and ANQGSEA. The chain's CDR3 is CSVVNGNTIYF. Here the CDR3 DNA reads TGCAGCGTTGTGAATGGAAACACCATATATTTT.

This clonotype was observed at least ten times. CDR3 DNA: TGCAGTGCTAGAGATTTAGGGGGGCACTATGGCTACACCTTC. It codes for CSARDLGGHYGYTF. The V call is TRBV20-1, the J call TRBJ1-2; maybe TRBD1 (6 bases). The CDR3 has 14 amino acids. CDR1 is DFQATT and CDR2 is SNEGSKA in the germline V gene (reference sequence). With 0 bases removed from V and 3 bases from J, the gap between germline ends came to 11 bases.

V is TRBV6-6 and J is TRBJ2-1; the match to TRBD2 covers 10 bases. V shed 1 base and J 3 bases; nucleotides not matched to a gene: 6. CDR3 length: 17 amino acids. The germline V gene has CDR1 MNHNY and CDR2 SVGAGI (reference sequence). CDR3 loop: CASSYWGLAGVYNEQFF. CDR3 nucleotides: TGTGCCAGCAGTTACTGGGGTCTAGCGGGGGTCTACAATGAGCAGTTCTTC.

This clonotype has a count of ten or more. The V gene is TRBV4-2, the J gene TRBJ2-3, with 11 bases matching TRBD2. This CDR3 contains 17 residues. Germline CDR1 and CDR2: LGHNA and YNFKEQ. The V segment lost 5 bases and the J segment 2 bases; nucleotides outside the gene matches: 9. This CDR3 is CASSSSGLAAYTDTQYF. CDR3 nucleotides: TGTGCCAGCAGCTCCTCGGGACTAGCGGCCTACACAGATACGCAGTATTTT.

This clonotype was seen repeatedly, ten times or more. V gene TRBV3-1 combines with J gene TRBJ2-2, with 14 positions matching TRBD2. V shed 1 base and J 3 bases; nucleotides not matched to a gene: 7. This CDR3 is built from 19 residues. Looked up from germline, CDR1 is LGHDT and CDR2 is YNNKEL (reference sequence). The CDR3 DNA is TGTGCCAGCAGCCAAGCCGGAAGACTAGCGGGAGGGCACACCGGGGAGCTGTTTTTT. The encoded protein is CASSQAGRLAGGHTGELFF.

This clonotype was observed at least ten times. The rearrangement joins TRBV12-3 or TRBV12-4 to TRBJ1-5, with D possibly being TRBD1 (6 bases). The length of the CDR3 is 15 residues. V lost 5 bases and J lost 1, with 12 bases in between. The CDR3 DNA is TGTGCCAGCAGTCCACAGGGCAGAAGCAATCAGCCCCAGCATTTT. Its translation is CASSPQGRSNQPQHF.